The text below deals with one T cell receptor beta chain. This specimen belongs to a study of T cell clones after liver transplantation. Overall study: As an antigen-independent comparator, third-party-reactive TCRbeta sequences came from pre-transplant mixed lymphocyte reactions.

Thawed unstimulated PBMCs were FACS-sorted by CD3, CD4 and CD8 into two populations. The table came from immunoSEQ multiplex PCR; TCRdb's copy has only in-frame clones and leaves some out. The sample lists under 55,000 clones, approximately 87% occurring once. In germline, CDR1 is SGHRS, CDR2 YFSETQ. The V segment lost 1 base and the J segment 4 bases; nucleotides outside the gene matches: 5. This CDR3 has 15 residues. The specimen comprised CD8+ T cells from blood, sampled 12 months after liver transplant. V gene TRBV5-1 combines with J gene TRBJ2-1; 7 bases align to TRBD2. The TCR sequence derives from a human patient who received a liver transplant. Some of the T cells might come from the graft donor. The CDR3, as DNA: TGCGCCAGCAGCTTGACGGGGGGAGATTACAATGAGCAGTTCTTC. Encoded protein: CASSLTGGDYNEQFF.